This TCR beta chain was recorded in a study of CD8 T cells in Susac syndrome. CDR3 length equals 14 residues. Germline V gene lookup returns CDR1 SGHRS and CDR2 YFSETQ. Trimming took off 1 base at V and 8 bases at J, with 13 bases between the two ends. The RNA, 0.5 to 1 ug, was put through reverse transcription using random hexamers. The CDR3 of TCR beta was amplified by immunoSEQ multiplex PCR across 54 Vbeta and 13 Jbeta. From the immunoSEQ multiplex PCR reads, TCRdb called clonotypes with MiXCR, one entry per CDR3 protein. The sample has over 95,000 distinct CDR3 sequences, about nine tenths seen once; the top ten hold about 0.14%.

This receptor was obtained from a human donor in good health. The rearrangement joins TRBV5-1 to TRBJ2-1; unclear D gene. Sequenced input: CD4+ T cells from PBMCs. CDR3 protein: CASSLRVAGDEQFF. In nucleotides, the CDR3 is TGCGCCAGCAGCTTGCGAGTGGCCGGCGATGAGCAGTTCTTC.